The 24 T cell receptor beta chains below all came from one sample that was sequenced in a study of long-term antiretroviral therapy in people with HIV. At the survey level, the v3.0 immunoSEQ assay was run. Clones were sequenced by immunoSEQ multiplex PCR, and TCRdb holds only the in-frame ones, with some missing. The sample has about 28,000 clones; approximately 85% are singletons. The input for sequencing was unsorted PBMCs, taken 0.8 years before starting antiretroviral therapy. The receptors come from a man between 18 and 35 years old with HIV.

The chain joins TRBV19 to TRBJ1-1; D unclear. CDR3 size: 10 residues. CDR1 and CDR2 (germline): LNHDA, SQIVND (reference sequence). The V end was cut by 10 bases, the J end by 6 bases, with 9 bases between. CDR3 region: CATRSAEAFF. The CDR3 DNA is TGTGCCACCAGAAGTGCTGAAGCTTTCTTT. The full variable domain, in which reference TRBV19 and TRBJ1-1 provide the parts outside the CDR3, is DGGITQSPKYLFRKEGQNVTLSCEQNLNHDAMYWYRQDPGQGLRLIYYSQIVNDFQKGDIAEGYSVSREKKESFPLTVTSAQKNPTAFYLCATRSAEAFFGQGTRLTVV.

CDR3: CASSRGLAGGRTGELFF. In DNA, the CDR3 is TGTGCCAGCAGCCGGGGACTAGCGGGGGGGCGGACCGGGGAGCTGTTTTTT. The chain recombines TRBV5-6 with TRBJ2-2; 16 positions agree with TRBD2. Germline lookup yields CDR1 SGHDT and CDR2 YYEEEE. The V gene end was trimmed by 4 bases and the J gene end by 5 bases; junction bases not matched to a gene: 5. This CDR3 is built from 17 residues.

A single count supports this clone. The gene calls are TRBV9 and TRBJ2-3; D call uncertain. The V end was cut by 0 bases, the J end by 0 bases, with 8 bases between. The CDR3 covers 15 residues. From germline, CDR1 is SGDLS and CDR2 YYNGEE. CDR3 DNA sequence: TGTGCCAGCAGCGTAGCTGTTGACAGCACAGATACGCAGTATTTT. Amino acids: CASSVAVDSTDTQYF.

This chain uses TRBV27 with TRBJ2-7; 11 bases fit TRBD2. V lost 1 base, J lost 6 bases, and 20 bases stayed unmatched. The CDR3 spans 20 residues. Looked up from germline, CDR1 is MNHEY and CDR2 is SMNVEV (reference sequence). CDR3 sequence (DNA): TGTGCCAGCAGTTTATGGGGAGGCAGGGGGCGACTAGCGGGAAAAGGCGAGCAGTACTTC. This codes for CASSLWGGRGRLAGKGEQYF.

This sequence joins TRBV2 and TRBJ2-2, with D maybe TRBD2 (5 bases). CDR1 and CDR2 from the germline V gene are SNHLY and FYNNEI. The CDR3 is 15 residues long. V was cut by 0 bases and J by 6 bases, with 11 bases left in between. The CDR3 DNA follows: TGTGCCAGCAGTGAAGCGCTTCGGGGATCCGGGGAGCTGTTTTTT. This translates into CASSEALRGSGELFF.

The chain employs TRBV4-2 and TRBJ2-2; 10 bases map to TRBD2. Trimming cost V 0 bases and J 6 bases; bases outside gene matches: 4. The CDR3 runs to 16 residues. Germline V gene sequence: CDR1 LGHNA, CDR2 YNFKEQ. CDR3 nucleotides: TGTGCCAGCAGCCAAGAGAGCGGGGGGGCTGCCGGGGAGCTGTTTTTT. Translating it yields CASSQESGGAAGELFF.

The V call is TRBV2, the J call TRBJ1-4; D not certain. The germline V gene has CDR1 SNHLY and CDR2 FYNNEI. This CDR3 has 14 residues. The ends were cut back, 6 bases at V and 5 bases at J, with 13 bases in the middle. CDR3 coding DNA: TGTGCCAGCAGATTCCGGGATAACAATGAAAAACTGTTTTTT. The encoded protein is CASRFRDNNEKLFF. Complete variable domain (other parts from reference TRBV2 and TRBJ1-4): EPEVTQTPSHQVTQMGQEVILRCVPISNHLYFYWYRQILGQKVEFLVSFYNNEISEKSEIFDDQFSVERPDGSNFTLKIRSTKLEDSAMYFCASRFRDNNEKLFFGSGTQLSVL.

The chain is built from TRBV6-6 and TRBJ1-4; D not resolved. V was shortened by 2 bases and J by 7 bases, with 5 bases between the two germline ends. This CDR3 spans 12 amino acids. Germline lookup yields CDR1 MNHNY and CDR2 SVGAGI (reference sequence). The CDR3, as DNA: TGTGCCAGCAGTTACGGGCGTGAAAAACTGTTTTTT. Translated: CASSYGREKLFF.

The rearrangement joins TRBV6-5 to TRBJ2-3; D gene unclear. V dropped 5 bases and J dropped 8 bases, with 11 bases sitting between them. The CDR3 is made up of 12 amino acids. Germline CDR1 is MNHEY and CDR2 is SVGAGI. CDR3 in DNA: TGTGCCAGCAGTACTGGTAATCTTACGCAGTATTTT. Its translation is CASSTGNLTQYF.

A remark on this clone: Other DNA sequences in this specimen translate into the identical CDR3. The gene calls are TRBV9 and TRBJ2-1, with a tentative D call TRBD2 (5 bases). CDR3 length: 14 amino acids. Germline assignment: CDR1 SGDLS and CDR2 YYNGEE. V was cut by 0 bases and J by 2 bases, with 6 bases left in between. The CDR3 DNA is TGTGCCAGCAGCGTAGGAGGGACCTACAATGAGCAGTTCTTC. This sequence encodes CASSVGGTYNEQFF.

CDR3 coding DNA: TGTGCCAGCAGAGGCCATAGCACAGATACGCAGTATTTT. Protein product: CASRGHSTDTQYF. The chain carries TRBV5-8 and TRBJ2-3; D is unresolved. Trimming removed 5 bases from V and 0 bases from J, with 7 bases in between. CDR3 length: 13 amino acids. Germline V gene sequence: CDR1 SGHTS, CDR2 YDEGEE.

This chain connects TRBV27 to TRBJ2-1; possible D gene TRBD2, 5 bases. V was shortened by 5 bases and J by 0 bases, with 8 bases between the two germline ends. Germline CDR1 reads MNHEY; CDR2 reads SMNVEV (reference sequence). The CDR3 loop spans 14 amino acids. CDR3 bases: TGTGCCAGCAGTACTAGTTACTCCTACAATGAGCAGTTCTTC. As protein: CASSTSYSYNEQFF.

V is TRBV6-5 and J is TRBJ2-1, with D uncertain. V was pared by 5 bases and J by 0 bases, with 11 bases between. Germline CDR1 reads MNHEY; CDR2 reads SVGAGI. The CDR3 covers 15 residues. The CDR3 DNA reads as TGTGCCAGCAGTCACACTCGGAGCTCCTACAATGAGCAGTTCTTC. Amino acids: CASSHTRSSYNEQFF.

In DNA, the CDR3 is TGTGCCAGCAGCTTACCAGGCCTAGCCAAAAACATTCAGTACTTC. Residues: CASSLPGLAKNIQYF. V and J are TRBV7-9 and TRBJ2-4; no firm D call. V lost 2 bases to trimming and J lost 0 bases, with 8 bases between them. Germline CDR1 SEHNR, CDR2 FQNEAQ (reference sequence). There are 15 residues in the CDR3.

CDR3 sequence: CASSYSNRVHYEQYF. The CDR3, as DNA: TGTGCCAGCAGTTACTCGAATAGGGTCCACTACGAGCAGTACTTC. V is TRBV6-5 and J is TRBJ2-7, with D uncertain. V was shortened by 0 bases and J by 3 bases, with 12 bases between the two germline ends. There are 15 residues in the CDR3. Germline-derived CDR1 and CDR2 are MNHEY and SVGAGI.

The chain is built from TRBV18 and TRBJ1-1; no firm D call. The CDR3 is made up of 13 amino acids. Germline CDR1 reads KGHSH; CDR2 reads LQKENI. V was clipped by 6 bases and J by 4 bases, with 12 bases between them. The CDR3: CASSRKAGTEAFF. CDR3 DNA: TGTGCCAGCTCCCGAAAAGCCGGCACTGAAGCTTTCTTT.

The V and J genes are TRBV29-1 and TRBJ2-5, with 7 bases matching TRBD1. Per germline, CDR1 SQVTM and CDR2 ANQGSEA. Unmatched junction bases numbered 10, after V lost 7 bases and J lost 5 bases. CDR3 length: 13 amino acids. Here the CDR3 reads CSGERTRGETQYF. The DNA for the CDR3 is TGCAGCGGAGAGAGAACCAGGGGGGAGACCCAGTACTTC.

CDR3 in amino acids: CASSIPTGSGYGYTF. DNA for the CDR3: TGTGCCAGTAGTATTCCGACAGGGAGCGGCTATGGCTACACCTTC. The V gene is TRBV19, the J gene TRBJ1-2; TRBD1 aligns across 7 bases. With V trimmed by 3 bases and J by 4 bases, 8 bases remained unmatched. This CDR3 contains 15 residues. The germline V gene has CDR1 LNHDA and CDR2 SQIVND (reference sequence).

The chain uses TRBV12-5 and TRBJ1-6, with D unclear. CDR3 length: 15 amino acids. CDR1 and CDR2 from the germline V gene are LGHNT and FRNRAP. Trimming pared 5 bases from V and 2 bases from J, leaving 10 bases between. The CDR3 coding sequence is TGTGCTAGTGGTCCTACGGGAGCCTATAATTCACCCCTCCACTTT. This gives the protein CASGPTGAYNSPLHF.

This clone has a handful of counts. The chain has TRBV6-5 and TRBJ1-2; D is unclear. The CDR3 extends over 13 amino acids. Trimming pared 2 bases from V and 4 bases from J, leaving 8 bases between. Germline loops: CDR1 MNHEY, CDR2 SVGAGI. CDR3 residues: CASSYRVGYGYTF. CDR3 in DNA: TGTGCCAGCAGTTACAGGGTCGGCTATGGCTACACCTTC.

The chain recombines TRBV18 with TRBJ1-1; tentatively, D is TRBD1 (5 bases). Germline V gives CDR1 KGHSH, CDR2 LQKENI. CDR3 length: 13 residues. Between the trimmed V and J ends, which lost 3 bases and 0 bases, there was a span of 5 bases. This CDR3 reads CASSPGVNTEAFF. CDR3 DNA sequence: TGTGCCAGCTCACCGGGGGTGAACACTGAAGCTTTCTTT.

The V call is TRBV6-6, the J call TRBJ2-7; possible D gene TRBD1, 6 bases. Trimming shortened V by 4 bases and J by 4 bases, and 11 bases separated the two germline ends. The CDR3 consists of 13 residues. Germline V lookup: CDR1 MNHNY, CDR2 SVGAGI (reference sequence). CDR3 coding DNA: TGTGCCAGCAGTTCCCGGGACATTTACGAGCAGTACTTC. It yields the protein CASSSRDIYEQYF.

The chain joins TRBV19 to TRBJ2-7; no clear D gene. In germline, CDR1 is LNHDA, CDR2 SQIVND (reference sequence). The CDR3 extends over 13 amino acids. Trimming removed 4 bases from V and 0 bases from J, with 7 bases in between. The DNA for the CDR3 is TGTGCCAGTAGTAGGGCTATCTCCTACGAGCAGTACTTC. It codes for CASSRAISYEQYF.

This rearrangement joins TRBV4-3 to TRBJ1-1; the D is unclear. This CDR3 has 16 residues. Germline assignment: CDR1 LGHNA and CDR2 YSLEER. The V end was cut by 0 bases, the J end by 3 bases, with 14 bases between. CDR3 residues: CASSQDPGDHYTEAFF. The CDR3 bases are TGCGCCAGCAGCCAAGATCCCGGAGATCATTACACTGAAGCTTTCTTT.